This TCR beta chain was sequenced in a study of siplizumab effects on memory and regulatory T cells. The study, taken as a whole, reports: Alloreactive sequences traceable to unstimulated CD4+ memory cells declined significantly under siplizumab.

V shed 4 bases, J shed 3 bases, and the junction held 6 bases outside the gene matches. CDR3 length: 16 amino acids. CDR1 is SEHNR, CDR2 FQNEAQ, per germline (reference sequence). Sequencing was performed with immunoSEQ multiplex PCR; in TCRdb, only in-frame clones are kept and a portion is missing. The data contain 65,000 to 90,000 clones, 93% of them seen just once; the ten biggest clones take up about 4.5%. Concerning this clone: Its specificity is not known.

This sequence originates from a human donor in good health. The sequenced material came from CD8+ T cells sorted from blood. The J gene is TRBJ2-7, the V gene TRBV7-9; 13 bases are a match to TRBD2. CDR3 nucleotides: TGTGCCAGCAGCTCACTAGCGGGGGGGCTCAACTACGAGCAGTACTTC. It codes for CASSSLAGGLNYEQYF.